This TCR beta chain comes out of a study of blood T cell repertoires in COVID-19. Germline V gene sequence: CDR1 MNHEY, CDR2 SVGAGI. This CDR3 has 12 amino acids. Trimming removed 7 bases at V and 1 base at J, with 8 bases between. Per the original methods: Estimated nucleated cell counts came from reference gene primer amplification. Generated by immunoSEQ multiplex PCR, the TCRdb table keeps only in-frame clones and is missing some. V, J and clone size reflect that table, while D and trimming were determined from the DNA. The sample consists of 110,000 or so clones, 80% of them appearing once. The rearrangement joins TRBV6-5 to TRBJ2-7, with unresolved D. This TCR was sampled from a human donor in a cohort sampled during active or convalescent COVID-19. What was sequenced was peripheral blood. This CDR3 reads CASTTKSYEQYF. CDR3 bases: TGTGCCAGCACGACAAAATCCTACGAGCAGTACTTC.